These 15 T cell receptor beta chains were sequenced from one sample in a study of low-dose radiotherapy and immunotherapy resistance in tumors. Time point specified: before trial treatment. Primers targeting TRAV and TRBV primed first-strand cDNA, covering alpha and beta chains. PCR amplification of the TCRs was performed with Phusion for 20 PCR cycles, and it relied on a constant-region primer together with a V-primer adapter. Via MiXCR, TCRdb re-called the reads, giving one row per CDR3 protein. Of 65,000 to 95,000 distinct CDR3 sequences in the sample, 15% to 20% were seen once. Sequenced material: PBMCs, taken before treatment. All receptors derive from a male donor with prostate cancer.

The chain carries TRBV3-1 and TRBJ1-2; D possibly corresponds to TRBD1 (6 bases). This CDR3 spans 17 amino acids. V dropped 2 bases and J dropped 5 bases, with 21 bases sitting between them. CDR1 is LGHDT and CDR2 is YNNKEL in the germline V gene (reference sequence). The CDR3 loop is CASSQLPGGAYTYGYTF. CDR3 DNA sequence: TGTGCCAGCAGCCAACTACCGGGGGGCGCGTACACTTATGGCTACACCTTC. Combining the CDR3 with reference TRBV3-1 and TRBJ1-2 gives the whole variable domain DTAVSQTPKYLVTQMGNDKSIKCEQNLGHDTMYWYKQDSKKFLKIMFSYNNKELIINETVPNRFSPKSPDKAHLNLHINSLELGDSAVYFCASSQLPGGAYTYGYTFGSGTRLTVV.

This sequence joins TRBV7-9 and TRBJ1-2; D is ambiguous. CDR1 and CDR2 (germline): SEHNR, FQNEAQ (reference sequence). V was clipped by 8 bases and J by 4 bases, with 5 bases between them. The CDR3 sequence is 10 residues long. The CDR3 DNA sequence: TGTGCCAGCGGATCCTATGGCTACACCTTC. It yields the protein CASGSYGYTF.

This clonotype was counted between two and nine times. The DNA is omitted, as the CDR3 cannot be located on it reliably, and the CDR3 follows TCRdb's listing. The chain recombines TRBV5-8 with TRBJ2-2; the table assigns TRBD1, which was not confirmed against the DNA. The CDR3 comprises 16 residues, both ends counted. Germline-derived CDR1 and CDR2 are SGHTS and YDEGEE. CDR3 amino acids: CASSATGGRTGELFFF.

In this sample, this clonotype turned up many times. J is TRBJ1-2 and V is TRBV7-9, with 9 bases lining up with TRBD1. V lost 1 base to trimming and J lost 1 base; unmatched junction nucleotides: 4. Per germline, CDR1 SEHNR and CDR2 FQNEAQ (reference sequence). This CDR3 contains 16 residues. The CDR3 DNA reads TGTGCCAGCAGCTTAGGCCGGGACAGGGATAACTATGGCTACACCTTC. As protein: CASSLGRDRDNYGYTF.

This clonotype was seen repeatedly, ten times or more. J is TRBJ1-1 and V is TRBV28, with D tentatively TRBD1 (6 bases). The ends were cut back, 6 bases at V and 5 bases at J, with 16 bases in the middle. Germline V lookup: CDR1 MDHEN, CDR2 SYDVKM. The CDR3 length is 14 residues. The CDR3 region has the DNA TGTGCCAGCAGGCCCCCAGGGGCTGGGACTGAAGCTTTCTTT. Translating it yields CASRPPGAGTEAFF.

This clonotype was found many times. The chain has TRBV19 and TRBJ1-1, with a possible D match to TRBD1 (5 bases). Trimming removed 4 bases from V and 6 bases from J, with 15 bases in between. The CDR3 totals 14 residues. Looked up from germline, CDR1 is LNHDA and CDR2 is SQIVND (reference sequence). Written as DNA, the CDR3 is TGTGCCAGTAGTAAACGAGAGAGGGGTCCTGAAGCTTTCTTT. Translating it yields CASSKRERGPEAFF.

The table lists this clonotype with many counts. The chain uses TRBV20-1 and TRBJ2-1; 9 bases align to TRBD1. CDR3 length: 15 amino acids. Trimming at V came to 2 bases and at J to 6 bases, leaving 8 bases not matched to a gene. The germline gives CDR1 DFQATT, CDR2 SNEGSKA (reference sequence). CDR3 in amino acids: CSARKGQGVGNEQFF. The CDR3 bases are TGCAGTGCTAGAAAGGGACAGGGAGTCGGCAATGAGCAGTTCTTC.

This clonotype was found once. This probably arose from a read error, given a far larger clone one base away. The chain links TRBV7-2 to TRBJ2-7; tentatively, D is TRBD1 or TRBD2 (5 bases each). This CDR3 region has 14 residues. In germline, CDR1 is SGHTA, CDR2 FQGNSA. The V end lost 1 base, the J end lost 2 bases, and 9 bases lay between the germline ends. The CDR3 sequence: CASSLGGPPYEQYF. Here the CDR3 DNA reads TGTGCCAGCAGCTTAGGGGGACCACCCTACGAGCAGTACTTC.

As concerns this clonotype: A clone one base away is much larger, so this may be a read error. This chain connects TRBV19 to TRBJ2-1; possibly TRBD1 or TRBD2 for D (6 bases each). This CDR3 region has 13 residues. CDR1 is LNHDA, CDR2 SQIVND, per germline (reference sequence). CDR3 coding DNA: TGTGCCAGTAGTATTTCGCGGGACAAAGAGCAGTTCTTC. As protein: CASSISRDKEQFF.

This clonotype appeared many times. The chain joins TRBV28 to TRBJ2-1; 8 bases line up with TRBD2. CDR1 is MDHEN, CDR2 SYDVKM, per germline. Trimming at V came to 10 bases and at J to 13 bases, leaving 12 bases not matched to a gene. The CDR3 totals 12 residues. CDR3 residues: CATVTSGGVQFF. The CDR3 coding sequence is TGTGCCACCGTCACTAGCGGAGGGGTTCAGTTCTTC. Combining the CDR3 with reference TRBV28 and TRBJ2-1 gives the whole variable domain DVKVTQSSRYLVKRTGEKVFLECVQDMDHENMFWYRQDPGLGLRLIYFSYDVKMKEKGDIPEGYSVSREKKERFSLILESASTNQTSMYLCATVTSGGVQFFGPGTRLTVL.

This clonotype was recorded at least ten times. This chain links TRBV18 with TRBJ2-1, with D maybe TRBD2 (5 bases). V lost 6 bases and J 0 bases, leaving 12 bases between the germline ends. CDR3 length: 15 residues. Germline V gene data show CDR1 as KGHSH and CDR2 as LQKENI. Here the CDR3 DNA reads TGTGCCAGCTCGCCTACTAGGAGCTCCTACAATGAGCAGTTCTTC. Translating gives CASSPTRSSYNEQFF.

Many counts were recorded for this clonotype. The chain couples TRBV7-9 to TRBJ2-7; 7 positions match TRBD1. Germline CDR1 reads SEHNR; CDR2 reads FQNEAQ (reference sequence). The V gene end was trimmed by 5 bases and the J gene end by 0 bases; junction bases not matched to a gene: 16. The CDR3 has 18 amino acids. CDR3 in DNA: TGTGCCAGCAGCGGGGACAGACGAGACCGAAGGAGCTCCTACGAGCAGTACTTC. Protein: CASSGDRRDRRSSYEQYF. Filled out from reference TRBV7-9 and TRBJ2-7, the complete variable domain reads DTGVSQNPRHKITKRGQNVTFRCDPISEHNRLYWYRQTLGQGPEFLTYFQNEAQLEKSRLLSDRFSAERPKGSFSTLEIQRTEQGDSAMYLCASSGDRRDRRSSYEQYFGPGTRLTVT.

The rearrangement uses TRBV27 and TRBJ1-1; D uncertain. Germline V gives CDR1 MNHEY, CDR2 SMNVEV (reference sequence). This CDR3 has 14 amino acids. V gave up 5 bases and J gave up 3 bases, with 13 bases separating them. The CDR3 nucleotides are TGTGCCAGCAGTCGATCCAATCTATACACTGAAGCTTTCTTT. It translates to CASSRSNLYTEAFF.

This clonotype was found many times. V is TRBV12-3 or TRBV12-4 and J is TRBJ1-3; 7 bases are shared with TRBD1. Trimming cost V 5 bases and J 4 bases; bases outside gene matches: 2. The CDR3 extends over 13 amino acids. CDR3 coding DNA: TGTGCCAGCAGTGTGGGACAGGGAAACACCATATATTTT. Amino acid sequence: CASSVGQGNTIYF.

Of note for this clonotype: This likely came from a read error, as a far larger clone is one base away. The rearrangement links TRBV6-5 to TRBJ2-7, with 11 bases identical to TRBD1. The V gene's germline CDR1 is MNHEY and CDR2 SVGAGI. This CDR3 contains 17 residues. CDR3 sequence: CASSYSLRTGGSYELYF. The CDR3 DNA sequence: TGTGCCAGCAGTTACTCACTACGGACAGGGGGCTCCTACGAGCTGTACTTC.